The 31 T cell receptor beta chains reported below all come from one sample, sequenced in a study of cytomegalovirus exposure and HLA in healthy donors. Data came from immunoSEQ multiplex PCR; TCRdb stores just in-frame clones and leaves some out. In the table there are about 150,000 clones, 75% to 90% of which are singletons. The specimen was PBMCs. Receptor source: a young man in good health and CMV-seropositive.

The chain employs TRBV9 and TRBJ2-2; D possibly corresponds to TRBD2 (6 bases). This CDR3 spans 13 amino acids. Trimming left V 4 bases short and J 6 bases short, with 10 bases between. From germline, CDR1 is SGDLS and CDR2 YYNGEE. In DNA form, the CDR3 reads TGTGCCAGCAGCATCGGAGGGCCCGGGGAGCTGTTTTTT. Translating it yields CASSIGGPGELFF.

The DNA for the CDR3 is TGTGCCTGGAGTGTACTAGCGGGAAACGAGCAGTACTTC. The encoded protein is CAWSVLAGNEQYF. The rearrangement joins TRBV30 to TRBJ2-7, with 10 positions matching TRBD2. V gave up 0 bases and J gave up 5 bases; unmatched junction bases: 1. There are 13 residues in the CDR3. Germline CDR1 GTSNPN, CDR2 SVGIG (reference sequence).

J is TRBJ1-3 and V is TRBV7-6, with D perhaps matching TRBD1 (6 bases). V lost 7 bases and J lost 2, with 12 bases in between. The CDR3 is 14 amino acids. The germline V gene has CDR1 SGHVS and CDR2 FNYEAQ. The CDR3: CASTKGGAGNTIYF. The CDR3 DNA reads as TGTGCCAGCACCAAAGGGGGGGCTGGAAACACCATATATTTT.

The chain joins TRBV7-2 to TRBJ1-1; D may be TRBD1 (5 bases). V lost 3 bases to trimming and J lost 1 base, with 15 bases between them. The germline V gene encodes CDR1 SGHTA and CDR2 FQGNSA. The CDR3 has 16 residues. The CDR3 region is CASSLYGAGGNTEAFF. CDR3 nucleotide sequence: TGTGCCAGCAGCTTGTATGGGGCAGGCGGGAACACTGAAGCTTTCTTT.

This clone was found a few times. This rearrangement joins TRBV30 to TRBJ1-3; D might be TRBD1 (5 bases). The germline V gene has CDR1 GTSNPN and CDR2 SVGIG (reference sequence). CDR3 size: 15 residues. Trimming pared 0 bases from V and 0 bases from J, leaving 9 bases between. The CDR3: CAWSVGDNSGNTIYF. CDR3 bases: TGTGCCTGGAGTGTAGGGGATAACTCTGGAAACACCATATATTTT.

The chain recombines TRBV6-1 with TRBJ2-7, with 10 bases lining up with TRBD1. The CDR3 loop spans 14 amino acids. The J segment lost 5 bases and the V segment lost 2 bases, leaving 3 bases of the junction unmatched. Germline CDR1 MNHNS, CDR2 SASEGT. The CDR3 DNA reads as TGTGCCAGCAGTGAACGACAGGGGGCTGACGAGCAGTACTTC. Protein sequence: CASSERQGADEQYF.

The chain recombines TRBV7-8 with TRBJ1-1, with 8 bases matching TRBD1. CDR3 length: 16 amino acids. The germline V gene encodes CDR1 SGHVS and CDR2 FQNEAQ. V dropped 3 bases and J dropped 0; count of bases not matched to a gene: 6. The CDR3 DNA is TGTGCCAGCAGCTTCCCTCCACAGGGGGTGAACACTGAAGCTTTCTTT. Its translation: CASSFPPQGVNTEAFF.

V is TRBV6-5 and J is TRBJ2-2; 10 nucleotides match TRBD2. The junction had 3 bases not matched to a gene; V was cut back by 8 bases and J by 3 bases. The CDR3 has 14 amino acids. Germline V gene data show CDR1 as MNHEY and CDR2 as SVGAGI. As DNA, the CDR3 is TGTGCCAGCGGGACTAGCGAGTACACCGGGGAGCTGTTTTTT. Translating gives CASGTSEYTGELFF.

The chain links TRBV7-9 to TRBJ2-1; D is undetermined. Deletions cut 1 base from V and 9 bases from J, with 4 bases between. Germline CDR1 is SEHNR and CDR2 is FQNEAQ (reference sequence). CDR3 length: 11 amino acids. CDR3 sequence reads: CASSLVSEQFF. CDR3 DNA: TGTGCCAGCAGCTTAGTATCTGAGCAGTTCTTC. The full variable domain, rest sourced from reference TRBV7-9 and TRBJ2-1, is DTGVSQNPRHKITKRGQNVTFRCDPISEHNRLYWYRQTLGQGPEFLTYFQNEAQLEKSRLLSDRFSAERPKGSFSTLEIQRTEQGDSAMYLCASSLVSEQFFGPGTRLTVL.

The chain couples TRBV30 to TRBJ2-3, with D tentatively TRBD1 (6 bases). Germline values: CDR1 GTSNPN, CDR2 SVGIG (reference sequence). V was cut by 3 bases and J by 9 bases, with 13 bases left in between. The CDR3 length is 12 residues. In nucleotides, the CDR3 is TGTGCCTGGAGCTTAAAACAGGGAACGCAGTATTTT. Translated, it gives CAWSLKQGTQYF.

V and J are TRBV7-7 and TRBJ2-2; 12 bases match TRBD2. V was clipped by 5 bases and J by 6 bases; unmatched bases: 7. Germline values: CDR1 SSHAT, CDR2 FNYEAQ (reference sequence). The CDR3 totals 16 residues. This CDR3 is CASSPRLAGVSGELFF. CDR3 sequence (DNA): TGTGCCAGCAGCCCCAGACTAGCGGGAGTTTCCGGGGAGCTGTTTTTT.

This chain joins TRBV27 and TRBJ1-2, with TRBD1 matching 10 bases. CDR3 size: 18 residues. CDR1 is MNHEY and CDR2 is SMNVEV in the germline V gene (reference sequence). The J segment lost 0 bases and the V segment lost 3 bases, leaving 10 bases of the junction unmatched. The CDR3 bases are TGTGCCAGCAGTTTTAGCCGGGACAGGGGAAGGGCTAACTATGGCTACACCTTC. Its protein product is CASSFSRDRGRANYGYTF.

The chain combines TRBV4-3 with TRBJ1-1; 8 nucleotides line up with TRBD1. Germline CDR1 reads LGHNA; CDR2 reads YSLEER. The CDR3 runs 15 residues. The V and J ends lost 0 bases and 4 bases, in that order; junction bases with no gene match: 4. In nucleotides, the CDR3 is TGCGCCAGCAGCCAAGATCACAGGGGGAGCACTGAAGCTTTCTTT. Translated: CASSQDHRGSTEAFF.

The chain has TRBV4-3 and TRBJ2-7; 8 bases map to TRBD1. Trimming cost V 3 bases and J 0 bases; bases outside gene matches: 7. Germline CDR1 LGHNA, CDR2 YSLEER. This CDR3 is 16 amino acids long. The CDR3 bases are TGCGCCAGCAGCCAGGTGTACAGGGGGTCCTCCTACGAGCAGTACTTC. As protein: CASSQVYRGSSYEQYF.

The genes are TRBV10-3 and TRBJ1-1; 10 bases line up with TRBD1. The V segment lost 6 bases and the J segment 7 bases; nucleotides outside the gene matches: 14. CDR1 is ENHRY, CDR2 SYGVKD, per germline. This CDR3 region has 16 residues. The CDR3 DNA is TGTGCCATCAGAGCGTCGGGACAGGGGAGGAAGAGTGAAGCTTTCTTT. This gives the protein CAIRASGQGRKSEAFF.

The V call is TRBV7-2, the J call TRBJ2-7, with 13 positions matching TRBD2. Per germline, CDR1 SGHTA and CDR2 FQGNSA. The CDR3 contains 15 residues. Trimming took 5 bases from V and 4 from J; bases not matched to a gene: 5. The CDR3 DNA follows: TGTGCCAGCAGCCTACGGACTAGCGGGGGATACGAGCAGTACTTC. This translates into CASSLRTSGGYEQYF.

J is TRBJ1-2 and V is TRBV7-8; 9 nucleotides match TRBD1. J was trimmed by 7 bases and V by 5 bases; bases with no gene match: 11. Germline assignment: CDR1 SGHVS and CDR2 FQNEAQ. The CDR3 totals 15 residues. This chain's CDR3 is CASSLSGQGRGGYTF. The CDR3 DNA follows: TGTGCCAGCAGCCTTTCCGGACAGGGGAGAGGTGGCTACACCTTC.

Only one count was recorded for this clone. The V gene is TRBV13, the J gene TRBJ1-1; TRBD1 aligns across 7 bases. The CDR3 contains 13 residues. From germline, CDR1 is PRHDT and CDR2 FYEKMQ (reference sequence). V gave up 4 bases and J gave up 4 bases; unmatched junction bases: 3. The CDR3: CASSSGTVTEAFF. The CDR3 bases are TGTGCCAGCAGCTCCGGGACAGTCACTGAAGCTTTCTTT.

The chain uses TRBV6-1 and TRBJ2-2; D possibly corresponds to TRBD1 (5 bases). The CDR3 has 14 amino acids. Per germline, CDR1 MNHNS and CDR2 SASEGT. With 6 bases removed from V and 7 bases from J, the gap between germline ends came to 15 bases. In DNA, the CDR3 is TGTGCCAGCAGAGGGCAGGGTAATAGCGGGGAGCTGTTTTTT. Encoded protein: CASRGQGNSGELFF.

The rearrangement joins TRBV7-8 to TRBJ1-1; 7 bases are shared with TRBD1. Trimming removed 0 bases from V and 4 bases from J; junction bases left unmatched: 11. In germline, CDR1 is SGHVS, CDR2 FQNEAQ. The CDR3 sequence is 17 residues long. This chain's CDR3 is CASSLAWQGQIGTEAFF. Written as DNA, the CDR3 is TGTGCCAGCAGCTTAGCTTGGCAGGGACAGATAGGCACTGAAGCTTTCTTT.

J is TRBJ2-2 and V is TRBV9, with D perhaps matching TRBD1 (6 bases). The germline V gene encodes CDR1 SGDLS and CDR2 YYNGEE. The CDR3 is made up of 15 amino acids. V was trimmed by 3 bases and J by 4 bases, leaving 13 bases between them. CDR3 sequence (DNA): TGTGCCAGCAGCGCTTTGGGACACGCCACCGGGGAGCTGTTTTTT. Its protein product is CASSALGHATGELFF. The entire variable domain, with the rest obtained from reference TRBV9 and TRBJ2-2, is as follows: DSGVTQTPKHLITATGQRVTLRCSPRSGDLSVYWYQQSLDQGLQFLIQYYNGEERAKGNILERFSAQQFPDLHSELNLSSLELGDSALYFCASSALGHATGELFFGEGSRLTVL.

The chain carries TRBV27 and TRBJ2-1; 7 bases agree with TRBD1. The CDR3 extends over 15 amino acids. The junction had 2 bases not matched to a gene; V was cut back by 3 bases and J by 0 bases. Germline CDR1 reads MNHEY; CDR2 reads SMNVEV (reference sequence). The CDR3 spells CASSFGDSSYNEQFF. In DNA, the CDR3 is TGTGCCAGCAGTTTCGGGGACAGCTCCTACAATGAGCAGTTCTTC.

This clone turned up a few times. The chain has TRBV19 and TRBJ2-7, with TRBD2 matching over 10 bases. CDR1 is LNHDA and CDR2 is SQIVND in the germline V gene (reference sequence). This CDR3 is 15 amino acids long. V lost 6 bases to trimming and J lost 0 bases; unmatched junction nucleotides: 5. The CDR3 reads CASRKGLANSYEQYF. In nucleotides, the CDR3 is TGTGCCAGTAGAAAGGGACTAGCGAACTCCTACGAGCAGTACTTC.

This chain links TRBV9 with TRBJ1-5; D is ambiguous. The CDR3 is 16 residues long. The germline V gene encodes CDR1 SGDLS and CDR2 YYNGEE. The germline V and J ends were trimmed by 4 bases and 3 bases, with 17 bases remaining between them. CDR3 protein: CASSPEGIGNNQPQHF. The CDR3, as DNA: TGTGCCAGCAGCCCCGAAGGCATCGGGAACAATCAGCCCCAGCATTTT.

This rearrangement joins TRBV7-6 to TRBJ1-6; a weak D match, TRBD1 (5 bases). V was pared by 5 bases and J by 6 bases, with 14 bases between. Germline V gene lookup returns CDR1 SGHVS and CDR2 FNYEAQ. The CDR3 length is 15 residues. The CDR3 reads CASSLGGFGNSPLHF. CDR3 sequence (DNA): TGTGCCAGCAGCCTGGGGGGGTTCGGTAATTCACCCCTCCACTTT.

CDR3 protein: CASSLGQNYGYTF. The CDR3 region has the DNA TGTGCCAGCAGTCTGGGACAGAACTATGGCTACACCTTC. This sequence joins TRBV14 and TRBJ1-2; 7 bases fit TRBD1. Germline V gene sequence: CDR1 SGHDN, CDR2 FVKESK. This CDR3 is 13 amino acids long. The J segment lost 2 bases and the V segment lost 6 bases, leaving 3 bases of the junction unmatched. Full variable domain (rest looked up from reference TRBV14 and TRBJ1-2): EAGVTQFPSHSVIEKGQTVTLRCDPISGHDNLYWYRRVMGKEIKFLLHFVKESKQDESGMPNNRFLAERTGGTYSTLKVQPAELEDSGVYFCASSLGQNYGYTFGSGTRLTVV.

V is TRBV4-1 and J is TRBJ1-4; D is unclear. This CDR3 is built from 13 residues. The ends were cut back, 8 bases at V and 0 bases at J, with 7 bases in the middle. Germline assignment: CDR1 MGHRA and CDR2 YSYEKL. The CDR3 region has the DNA TGCGCCAGCTCTACAGCAACTAATGAAAAACTGTTTTTT. This translates into CASSTATNEKLFF.

This chain joins TRBV7-9 and TRBJ2-7; 7 bases line up with TRBD2. CDR3 length: 16 residues. Losses at the gene ends were 2 bases for V and 0 bases for J; bases not matched to a gene: 7. Germline assignment: CDR1 SEHNR and CDR2 FQNEAQ (reference sequence). The CDR3 loop reads CASSLRGGGSSYEQYF. The CDR3 bases are TGTGCCAGCAGCTTACGTGGCGGGGGAAGCTCCTACGAGCAGTACTTC. Together with reference TRBV7-9 and TRBJ2-7, the CDR3 gives the full variable domain: DTGVSQNPRHKITKRGQNVTFRCDPISEHNRLYWYRQTLGQGPEFLTYFQNEAQLEKSRLLSDRFSAERPKGSFSTLEIQRTEQGDSAMYLCASSLRGGGSSYEQYFGPGTRLTVT.

This sequence joins TRBV4-1 and TRBJ2-3; 9 bases agree with TRBD2. Germline V gene lookup returns CDR1 MGHRA and CDR2 YSYEKL. V lost 1 base, J lost 9 bases, and 11 bases stayed unmatched. The CDR3 is 16 residues long. The CDR3 here is CASSQGNSGGFGTQYF. The DNA of the CDR3 is TGCGCCAGCAGCCAAGGGAATAGCGGGGGCTTTGGCACGCAGTATTTT.

The chain couples TRBV5-4 to TRBJ2-3, with a weak D call TRBD1 (5 bases). Trimming stripped 0 bases from V and 2 bases from J, with 10 bases between. Germline CDR1 and CDR2: SGHNT and YYREEE (reference sequence). This CDR3 region has 15 residues. The CDR3 nucleotides read TGTGCCAGCAGCTTGGGGACATTCGCCACAGATACGCAGTATTTT. The encoded protein is CASSLGTFATDTQYF.

The chain carries TRBV7-2 and TRBJ1-2; tentative D call: TRBD1 (6 bases). This CDR3 is 16 amino acids long. V was cut by 8 bases and J by 0 bases, with 19 bases left in between. Germline V gene data show CDR1 as SGHTA and CDR2 as FQGNSA. The CDR3 region has the DNA TGTGCCAGCGGGGATAACAGGGTCGGCGCTAACTATGGCTACACCTTC. This gives the protein CASGDNRVGANYGYTF.